One sample yielded the 6 T cell receptor beta chains listed below, sequenced in a study of CD8+ T cells in alopecia areata. Treatment described: oral pan-JAK inhibitor, 5-10 mg twice daily. Following extraction, RNA underwent reverse transcription to cDNA, which served as the sequencing template. Some clones are missing from TCRdb's copy, which holds only in-frame ones; the method was immunoSEQ multiplex PCR. Of around 100,000 clones listed, under 90% were seen once; the top ten hold 11%. The starting material was CD8+ T cells sorted from blood, obtained between weeks 30 and 35, from a patient treated with tofacitinib. The receptors come from a human donor with alopecia areata.

V usage is TRBV7-8 and J usage is TRBJ1-3, with 8 bases aligning to TRBD1. This CDR3 is 16 amino acids long. Germline V gives CDR1 SGHVS, CDR2 FQNEAQ. V lost 1 base, J lost 4 bases, and 6 bases stayed unmatched. Here the CDR3 reads CASSLDDRGAGNTIYF. CDR3 DNA: TGTGCCAGCAGCTTAGATGACAGGGGAGCCGGAAACACCATATATTTT.

This clone was observed a handful of times. The V and J genes are TRBV29-1 and TRBJ2-2, with 8 positions matching TRBD1. Trimming cost V 6 bases and J 1 base; bases outside gene matches: 13. Germline V gives CDR1 SQVTM, CDR2 ANQGSEA. The CDR3 runs 17 residues. CDR3 in DNA: TGCAGCGTAGTAACAGGACAGGGTCTGAGGAACACCGGGGAGCTGTTTTTT. Translating gives CSVVTGQGLRNTGELFF.

The chain is built from TRBV7-8 and TRBJ2-3, with 11 positions matching TRBD2. V trimming: 4 bases; J trimming: 3 bases; junction bases outside the gene matches: 6. In germline, CDR1 is SGHVS, CDR2 FQNEAQ. The CDR3 extends over 16 amino acids. The CDR3 DNA follows: TGTGCCAGCAGCTACCTGACTAGCGGGATGACAGATACGCAGTATTTT. Its translation: CASSYLTSGMTDTQYF.

This chain uses TRBV9 with TRBJ2-5; no clear D. The last part of the DNA fits TRBJ2-7 better; the J call may be wrong. CDR1 and CDR2 from the germline V gene are SGDLS and YYNGEE. CDR3 length equals 12 residues. Here the CDR3 reads CASSSDGYEQYF. The DNA for the CDR3 is TGTGCCAGCAGTTCTGACGGCTACGAGCAGTACTTC.

This chain links TRBV18 with TRBJ2-1, with D possibly being TRBD1 (7 bases). Trimming shortened V by 4 bases and J by 7 bases, and 14 bases separated the two germline ends. Germline V gene sequence: CDR1 KGHSH, CDR2 LQKENI. The CDR3 contains 14 residues. The CDR3 loop reads CASSRDRAGNEQFF. The CDR3 DNA follows: TGTGCCAGCTCACGCGACAGGGCGGGGAATGAGCAGTTCTTC.

The chain joins TRBV21-1 to TRBJ2-1. TRBV21-1 is a pseudogene segment. The CDR3 is made up of 17 amino acids. The CDR3 coding sequence is TGTGCCAGCAGCAAACGAACACATCCGACCGACTACAATGAGCAGTTCTTC. It translates to CASSKRTHPTDYNEQFF.